The 10 T cell receptor beta chains given below trace back to one sample, sequenced in a study of blood T cell repertoires in COVID-19. Produced via immunoSEQ multiplex PCR; TCRdb's table is partial and in-frame only. The sample contains about 200,000 clones, 88% of which appear only once. The sequencing sample was made of peripheral blood. These receptors came from a young man with active or convalescent COVID-19.

V and J are TRBV29-1 and TRBJ1-2; 7 bases line up with TRBD1. V was clipped by 4 bases and J by 5 bases; unmatched bases: 10. This CDR3 has 14 residues. Germline CDR1 reads SQVTM; CDR2 reads ANQGSEA. DNA for the CDR3: TGCAGCGTTGGAGAGTCTGGCAGGGGGTATGGCTACACCTTC. Translation: CSVGESGRGYGYTF.

This clone was found once. The chain uses TRBV4-3 and TRBJ2-7; D is unresolved. There are 14 residues in the CDR3. Trimming cost V 0 bases and J 3 bases, with 9 bases left between them. Germline assignment: CDR1 LGHNA and CDR2 YSLEER. The CDR3 coding sequence is TGCGCCAGCAGCCAAGATCTGAACAACTACGAGCAGTACTTC. This translates into CASSQDLNNYEQYF.

The count of this clone is one. The chain combines TRBV11-2 with TRBJ1-4; D uncertain. The CDR3 length is 14 residues. Trimming removed 5 bases at V and 8 bases at J, with 15 bases between. Germline V CDR1 and CDR2: SGHAT, FQNNGV. CDR3 sequence: CASSRDRGGEKLFF. DNA of the CDR3: TGTGCCAGCAGCAGAGACCGGGGAGGGGAAAAACTGTTTTTT.

The chain combines TRBV5-1 with TRBJ2-7; 9 bases line up with TRBD1. CDR1 is SGHRS and CDR2 is YFSETQ in the germline V gene. The CDR3 loop spans 15 amino acids. The trim removed 4 bases at V and 6 bases at J, leaving 11 bases unmatched. DNA of the CDR3: TGCGCCAGCAGCCCCGGGACAGGGTACGATTCCGAGCAGTACTTC. Translating it yields CASSPGTGYDSEQYF.

V is TRBV5-6 and J is TRBJ1-1; D is uncertain. V dropped 1 base and J dropped 2 bases, with 9 bases sitting between them. CDR3 length: 14 residues. Germline V gene lookup returns CDR1 SGHDT and CDR2 YYEEEE. The CDR3 coding sequence is TGTGCCAGCAGCTTGATGCGGCCAAACACTGAAGCTTTCTTT. Amino acid sequence: CASSLMRPNTEAFF.

The sample holds one count of this clone. The chain uses TRBV27 and TRBJ2-7; TRBD1 matches at 12 bases. This CDR3 comprises 14 residues. Germline trimming cut 6 bases from V and 4 bases from J; bases unmatched to any gene: 4. CDR1 and CDR2 from the germline V gene are MNHEY and SMNVEV (reference sequence). CDR3 protein: CASRGQGANYEQYF. The CDR3 DNA sequence: TGTGCCAGCAGGGGACAGGGGGCGAATTACGAGCAGTACTTC.

The chain links TRBV7-2 to TRBJ2-3; D possibly corresponds to TRBD2 (6 bases). The germline V gene has CDR1 SGHTA and CDR2 FQGNSA. The CDR3 runs to 14 residues. V was shortened by 10 bases and J by 2 bases, with 16 bases between the two germline ends. CDR3 protein: CATDKGRPTDTQYF. Here the CDR3 DNA reads TGTGCCACGGACAAGGGGAGGCCCACAGATACGCAGTATTTT.

The gene calls are TRBV7-8 and TRBJ1-4, with D hard to call. Germline V gene lookup returns CDR1 SGHVS and CDR2 FQNEAQ. The length of the CDR3 is 12 residues. V dropped 5 bases and J dropped 7 bases, with 8 bases sitting between them. This CDR3 reads CASSLTGEKLFF. The CDR3 nucleotides are TGTGCCAGCAGCCTGACGGGTGAAAAACTGTTTTTT.

The chain couples TRBV7-8 to TRBJ2-1, with 8 bases matching TRBD1. The CDR3 extends over 15 amino acids. The junction had 5 bases not matched to a gene; V was cut back by 6 bases and J by 1 base. Germline-derived CDR1 and CDR2 are SGHVS and FQNEAQ. Here the CDR3 DNA reads TGTGCCAGCAGTGTTACAGGGGGATCCTACAATGAGCAGTTCTTC. It encodes CASSVTGGSYNEQFF. Supplemented by reference TRBV7-8 and TRBJ2-1, the full variable domain reads GAGVSQSPRYKVAKRGQDVALRCDPISGHVSLFWYQQALGQGPEFLTYFQNEAQLDKSGLPSDRFFAERPEGSVSTLKIQRTQQEDSAVYLCASSVTGGSYNEQFFGPGTRLTVL.

The chain has TRBV12-3 or TRBV12-4 and TRBJ2-7, with TRBD2 as a possible D gene (6 bases). The length of the CDR3 is 13 residues. Between the trimmed V and J ends, which lost 1 base and 3 bases, there was a span of 7 bases. CDR3 loop: CASSLGRDYEQYF. CDR3 coding DNA: TGTGCCAGCAGTTTAGGGCGGGACTACGAGCAGTACTTC.